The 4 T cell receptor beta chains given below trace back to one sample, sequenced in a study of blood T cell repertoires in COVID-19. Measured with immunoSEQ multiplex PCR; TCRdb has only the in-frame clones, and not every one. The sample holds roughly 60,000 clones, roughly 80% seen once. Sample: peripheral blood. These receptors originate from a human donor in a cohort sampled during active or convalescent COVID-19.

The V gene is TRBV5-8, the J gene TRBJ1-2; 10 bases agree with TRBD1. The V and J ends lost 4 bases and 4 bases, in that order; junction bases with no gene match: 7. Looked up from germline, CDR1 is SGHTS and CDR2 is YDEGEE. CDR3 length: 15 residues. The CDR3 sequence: CASSQTGQGPYGYTF. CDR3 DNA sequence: TGTGCCAGCAGCCAGACGGGACAGGGGCCCTATGGCTACACCTTC.

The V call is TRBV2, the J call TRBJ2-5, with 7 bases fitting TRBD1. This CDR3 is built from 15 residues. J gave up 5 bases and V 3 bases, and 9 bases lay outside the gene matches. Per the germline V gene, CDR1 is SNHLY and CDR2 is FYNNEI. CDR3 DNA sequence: TGTGCCAGCAGTGATCTAGGGGGCGCATATGAGACCCAGTACTTC. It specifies CASSDLGGAYETQYF.

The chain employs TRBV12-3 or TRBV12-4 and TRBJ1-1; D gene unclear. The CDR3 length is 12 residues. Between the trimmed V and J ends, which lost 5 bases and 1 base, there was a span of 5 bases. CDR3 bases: TGTGCCAGCAGTCTCCGGAACACTGAAGCTTTCTTT. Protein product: CASSLRNTEAFF.

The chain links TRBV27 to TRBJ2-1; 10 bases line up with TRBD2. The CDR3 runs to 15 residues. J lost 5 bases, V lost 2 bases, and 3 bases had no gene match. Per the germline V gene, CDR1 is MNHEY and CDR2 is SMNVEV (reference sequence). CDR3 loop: CASSLRLAGNNEQFF. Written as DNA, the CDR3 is TGTGCCAGCAGTTTACGACTAGCGGGCAACAATGAGCAGTTCTTC.